Below, 14 T cell receptor beta chains from the same sample are listed, as sequenced in a study of blood T cell repertoires in COVID-19. Assay: immunoSEQ multiplex PCR; the TCRdb copy retains only in-frame clones and omits some. The table includes about 12,000 clones, 82% detected once. The sample taken for sequencing was peripheral blood. These receptors all come from a human donor in a cohort sampled during active COVID-19.

The chain carries TRBV5-4 and TRBJ2-7; 9 bases line up with TRBD1. The germline V gene has CDR1 SGHNT and CDR2 YYREEE (reference sequence). The J segment lost 5 bases and the V segment lost 5 bases, leaving 8 bases of the junction unmatched. This CDR3 contains 14 residues. For the CDR3, the DNA is TGTGCCAGCAGAGGACAGGGGACCCCCCACGAGCAGTACTTC. It codes for CASRGQGTPHEQYF.

V is TRBV7-2 and J is TRBJ1-6; D unclear. The CDR3 totals 15 residues. Germline V gene sequence: CDR1 SGHTA, CDR2 FQGNSA. V was clipped by 1 base and J by 2 bases, with 6 bases between them. CDR3 loop: CASSLVQTYNSPLHF. As DNA, the CDR3 is TGTGCCAGCAGCTTAGTACAGACCTATAATTCACCCCTCCACTTT.

This rearrangement joins TRBV5-6 to TRBJ1-2; perhaps TRBD1 as D (6 bases). CDR1 and CDR2 from the germline V gene are SGHDT and YYEEEE. The CDR3 runs 15 residues. V was cut by 4 bases and J by 7 bases, with 20 bases left in between. CDR3 bases: TGTGCCAGCAGCACCACAGGGTGGGGGTACGGTGGCTACACCTTC. Translating gives CASSTTGWGYGGYTF.

The chain recombines TRBV6-2 or TRBV6-3 with TRBJ1-4, with unresolved D. Trimming took 2 bases from V and 5 from J, leaving 6 bases between them. Per the germline V gene, CDR1 is MNHEY and CDR2 is SVGEGT. CDR3 length: 13 residues. CDR3 nucleotides: TGTGCCAGCAGTTACGGGCACAATGAAAAACTGTTTTTT. Its protein is CASSYGHNEKLFF.

This sequence joins TRBV2 and TRBJ2-2; 8 positions match TRBD1. This CDR3 is 15 amino acids long. Germline values: CDR1 SNHLY, CDR2 FYNNEI. Trimming removed 5 bases from V and 2 bases from J; junction bases left unmatched: 4. The CDR3 region has the DNA TGTGCCAGCAGTCCCAGGGGGCCTAACACCGGGGAGCTGTTTTTT. Translating it yields CASSPRGPNTGELFF.

The table lists this clone with a few counts. The chain uses TRBV7-8 and TRBJ2-6; perhaps TRBD1 as D (5 bases). CDR3 length: 14 residues. The V end lost 10 bases, the J end lost 0 bases, and 10 bases lay between the germline ends. Germline-derived CDR1 and CDR2 are SGHVS and FQNEAQ. The CDR3 loop is CATFQGSGANVLTF. Written as DNA, the CDR3 is TGTGCCACCTTTCAGGGCTCTGGGGCCAACGTCCTGACTTTC.

The rearrangement joins TRBV2 to TRBJ2-2, with D perhaps matching TRBD1 (7 bases). Germline lookup yields CDR1 SNHLY and CDR2 FYNNEI. The V end lost 2 bases, the J end lost 4 bases, and 8 bases lay between the germline ends. The CDR3 extends over 14 amino acids. CDR3 sequence reads: CASSEQGGTGELFF. The CDR3 bases are TGTGCCAGCAGTGAACAGGGGGGCACCGGGGAGCTGTTTTTT.

The chain is built from TRBV5-1 and TRBJ2-7; 7 bases line up with TRBD1. Germline V CDR1 and CDR2: SGHRS, YFSETQ. The CDR3 extends over 15 amino acids. J lost 0 bases, V lost 4 bases, and 7 bases had no gene match. CDR3 in DNA: TGCGCCAGCAGCCCAAGACAGGGAACCTCCTACGAGCAGTACTTC. Translated, it gives CASSPRQGTSYEQYF.

This clone came up a few times. The chain recombines TRBV29-1 with TRBJ1-2; 7 bases line up with TRBD1. The CDR3 length is 11 residues. Per the germline V gene, CDR1 is SQVTM and CDR2 is ANQGSEA. CDR3 nucleotide sequence: TGCACAACTGGACAGGAATATGGCTACACCTTC. It encodes CTTGQEYGYTF.

The chain links TRBV10-1 to TRBJ2-1; TRBD2 matches 9 bases. This CDR3 is 16 amino acids long. Germline CDR1 and CDR2: WNHNN and SYGVQD (reference sequence). Trimming took 3 bases from V and 3 from J; bases not matched to a gene: 6. CDR3: CASSDSQAGGYNEQFF. The CDR3 DNA reads TGCGCCAGCAGTGATAGTCAAGCGGGGGGCTACAATGAGCAGTTCTTC.

This rearrangement joins TRBV28 to TRBJ2-1, with 9 bases aligning to TRBD1. There are 20 residues in the CDR3. The junction had 16 bases not matched to a gene; V was cut back by 4 bases and J by 0 bases. Germline V gene lookup returns CDR1 MDHEN and CDR2 SYDVKM. The DNA for the CDR3 is TGTGCCAGCAGTTCCTATCCCGGGACAGGGACGCCGAGCTCCTACAATGAGCAGTTCTTC. It yields the protein CASSSYPGTGTPSSYNEQFF. The full variable domain, completed using reference TRBV28 and TRBJ2-1, is DVKVTQSSRYLVKRTGEKVFLECVQDMDHENMFWYRQDPGLGLRLIYFSYDVKMKEKGDIPEGYSVSREKKERFSLILESASTNQTSMYLCASSSYPGTGTPSSYNEQFFGPGTRLTVL.

The chain employs TRBV27 and TRBJ1-6; D call uncertain. Germline CDR1 and CDR2: MNHEY and SMNVEV (reference sequence). V lost 8 bases and J 6 bases, leaving 8 bases between the germline ends. CDR3 length equals 12 residues. The DNA for the CDR3 is TGTGCCAGCCGAACGGGTAATTCACCCCTCCACTTT. Encoded protein: CASRTGNSPLHF.

Judged by abundance, this clone is medium-sized (0.01 to 0.1%). The rearrangement uses TRBV6-2 or TRBV6-3 and TRBJ2-7, with D possibly matching TRBD1 (5 bases). CDR3 length equals 12 residues. Germline assignment: CDR1 MNHEY and CDR2 SVGEGT. The V end was cut by 2 bases, the J end by 7 bases, with 9 bases between. As DNA, the CDR3 is TGTGCCAGCAGTTACGGGGCTCGTGAGCAGTACTTC. Translating it yields CASSYGAREQYF.

The J gene is TRBJ2-7, the V gene TRBV12-3 or TRBV12-4; 7 bases map to TRBD1. The J segment lost 2 bases and the V segment lost 6 bases, leaving 4 bases of the junction unmatched. The CDR3 totals 13 residues. CDR3 sequence (DNA): TGTGCCAGCAGCCGCAGGGGGACCTACGAGCAGTACTTC. Its translation is CASSRRGTYEQYF.